Below, 12 T cell receptor beta chains from the same sample are listed, as sequenced in a study of CD8 T cells in Susac syndrome. An input of roughly 0.5 to 1 ug of RNA was subjected to reverse transcription using random hexamers. TCRdb independently ran MiXCR on the immunoSEQ multiplex PCR reads; one entry per CDR3 protein. In the table there are 100,000 to 150,000 distinct CDR3 sequences, around 96% of which are singletons. The specimen sequenced was CD4+ T cells from PBMCs. The receptors here all came from a human donor in good health.

The chain links TRBV5-1 to TRBJ2-1; 12 bases align to TRBD2. The J segment lost 5 bases and the V segment lost 0 bases, leaving 6 bases of the junction unmatched. Germline V gene sequence: CDR1 SGHRS, CDR2 YFSETQ. The CDR3 length is 17 residues. CDR3: CASSLDLAGGDDNEQFF. The CDR3 DNA reads TGCGCCAGCAGCTTGGATCTAGCGGGAGGGGACGACAATGAGCAGTTCTTC.

The rearrangement links TRBV5-1 to TRBJ2-5, with unresolved D. V lost 0 bases to trimming and J lost 4 bases, with 16 bases between them. Germline V gives CDR1 SGHRS, CDR2 YFSETQ. CDR3 length equals 16 residues. In DNA, the CDR3 is TGCGCCAGCAGCTTGGCCGTCGGCAGTATTCGAGAGACCCAGTACTTC. It is translated as CASSLAVGSIRETQYF.

Only one count was recorded for this clonotype. J is TRBJ2-3 and V is TRBV4-3, with 12 bases matching TRBD2. V trimming: 0 bases; J trimming: 8 bases; junction bases outside the gene matches: 12. Germline CDR1 and CDR2: LGHNA and YSLEER. The CDR3 spans 18 residues. CDR3 protein: CASSQDLGLAGNGGTQYF. The CDR3 coding sequence is TGCGCCAGCAGCCAAGATCTCGGACTAGCGGGAAACGGTGGTACGCAGTATTTT.

The J gene is TRBJ1-2, the V gene TRBV7-9; maybe TRBD1 (6 bases). Germline loops: CDR1 SEHNR, CDR2 FQNEAQ (reference sequence). The length of the CDR3 is 14 residues. Between the trimmed V and J ends, which lost 2 bases and 5 bases, there was a span of 12 bases. In nucleotides, the CDR3 is TGTGCCAGCAGCTTAAATGGCAGGGGTTATGGCTACACCTTC. It codes for CASSLNGRGYGYTF.

CDR3 DNA sequence: TGTGCCAGCAGCCGAGGACAGTACACCGGGGAGCTGTTTTTT. This codes for CASSRGQYTGELFF. The V and J genes are TRBV7-9 and TRBJ2-2; weak D call: TRBD1 (6 bases). Germline values: CDR1 SEHNR, CDR2 FQNEAQ (reference sequence). Trimming stripped 5 bases from V and 3 bases from J, with 10 bases between. The length of the CDR3 is 14 residues.

This clonotype is a singleton in its sample. The V call is TRBV30, the J call TRBJ1-1, with D uncertain. CDR3 size: 11 residues. Trimming shortened V by 3 bases and J by 2 bases, and 4 bases separated the two germline ends. Per germline, CDR1 GTSNPN and CDR2 SVGIG (reference sequence). CDR3 bases: TGTGCCTGGAGCCGAAACACTGAAGCTTTCTTT. The encoded protein is CAWSRNTEAFF.

The chain joins TRBV2 to TRBJ1-1; D gene ambiguous. In germline, CDR1 is SNHLY, CDR2 FYNNEI. The CDR3 is made up of 13 amino acids. V was shortened by 0 bases and J by 5 bases, with 7 bases between the two germline ends. CDR3 region: CASSEAARTEAFF. The CDR3 DNA sequence: TGTGCCAGCAGTGAAGCTGCGAGGACTGAAGCTTTCTTT.

This sequence joins TRBV6-2 or TRBV6-3 and TRBJ2-7, with 10 bases matching TRBD2. The junction had 4 bases not matched to a gene; V was cut back by 5 bases and J by 0 bases. The CDR3 extends over 15 amino acids. Looked up from germline, CDR1 is MNHEY and CDR2 is SVGEGT. The CDR3 spells CASSRLAGASYEQYF. For the CDR3, the DNA is TGTGCCAGCAGTCGACTAGCGGGCGCCTCCTACGAGCAGTACTTC.

The rearrangement uses TRBV18 and TRBJ2-3, with TRBD2 matching over 10 bases. CDR1 and CDR2 (germline): KGHSH, LQKENI. The CDR3 spans 16 residues. J gave up 4 bases and V 3 bases, and 7 bases lay outside the gene matches. The CDR3 here is CASSPSLAGKSDTQYF. The CDR3 DNA follows: TGTGCCAGCTCACCCTCACTAGCGGGAAAGTCAGATACGCAGTATTTT.

V gene TRBV29-1 combines with J gene TRBJ2-7; 9 nucleotides match TRBD2. The CDR3 is made up of 15 amino acids. Germline V CDR1 and CDR2: SQVTM, ANQGSEA. The V and J ends lost 3 bases and 4 bases, in that order; junction bases with no gene match: 10. The chain's CDR3 is CSVDLRSGSGYEQYF. The CDR3 region has the DNA TGCAGCGTTGACTTGCGTAGCGGGAGTGGTTACGAGCAGTACTTC.

A few counts support this clonotype. V gene TRBV4-3 combines with J gene TRBJ1-1; D is ambiguous. The germline CDR1 and CDR2 sequences are LGHNA and YSLEER. The V and J ends lost 0 bases and 8 bases respectively, with 19 bases between them. This CDR3 comprises 16 residues. The CDR3 here is CASSQDPDGGRVEAFF. The CDR3 nucleotides are TGCGCCAGCAGCCAAGATCCGGACGGTGGAAGGGTGGAAGCTTTCTTT.

The J gene is TRBJ2-5, the V gene TRBV4-1; no clear D gene. The germline gives CDR1 MGHRA, CDR2 YSYEKL. Trimming removed 4 bases from V and 5 bases from J, with 20 bases in between. The CDR3 is made up of 16 amino acids. The DNA for the CDR3 is TGCGCCAGCAGCCCTACCCCCGGTCTCCCCCAGGAGACCCAGTACTTC. Protein product: CASSPTPGLPQETQYF.